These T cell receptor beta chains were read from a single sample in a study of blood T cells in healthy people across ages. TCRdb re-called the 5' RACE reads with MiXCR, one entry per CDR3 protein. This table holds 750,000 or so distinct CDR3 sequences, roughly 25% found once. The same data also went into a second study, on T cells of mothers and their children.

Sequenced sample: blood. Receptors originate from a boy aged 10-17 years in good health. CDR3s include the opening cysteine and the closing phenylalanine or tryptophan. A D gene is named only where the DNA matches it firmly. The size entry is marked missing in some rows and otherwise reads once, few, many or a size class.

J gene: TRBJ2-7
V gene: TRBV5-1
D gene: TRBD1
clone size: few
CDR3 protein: CASSFTGAPGEQYF
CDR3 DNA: TGCGCCAGCAGTTTTACAGGGGCACCGGGAGAGCAGTACTTC

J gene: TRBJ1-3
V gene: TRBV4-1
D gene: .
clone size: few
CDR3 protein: CASSPNENTIYF
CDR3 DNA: TGCGCCAGCAGCCCAAACGAAAACACCATATATTTT

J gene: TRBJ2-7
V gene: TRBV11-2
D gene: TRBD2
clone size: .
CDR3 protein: CASSLEAGGKNEQYF
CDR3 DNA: TGTGCCAGCAGCTTAGAAGCGGGGGGTAAGAACGAGCAGTACTTC

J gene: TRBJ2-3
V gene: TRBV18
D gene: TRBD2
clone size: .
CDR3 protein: CASSPPILAGGMDTQYF
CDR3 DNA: TGTGCCAGCTCACCACCGATTCTAGCGGGGGGGATGGATACGCAGTATTTT

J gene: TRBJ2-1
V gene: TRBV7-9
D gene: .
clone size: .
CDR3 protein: CASSSPSEPGYNEQFF
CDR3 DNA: TGTGCCAGCAGCTCTCCATCCGAACCGGGCTACAATGAGCAGTTCTTC

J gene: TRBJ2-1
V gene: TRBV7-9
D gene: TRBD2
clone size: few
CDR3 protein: CASSSTSGGALSSYNEQFF
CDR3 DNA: TGTGCCAGCAGCTCCACTAGCGGGGGAGCTTTGAGCTCCTACAATGAGCAGTTCTTC

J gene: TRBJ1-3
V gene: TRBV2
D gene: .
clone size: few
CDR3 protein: CASMGTFDYSGNTIYF
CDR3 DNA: TGTGCCAGCATGGGGACATTCGACTACTCTGGAAACACCATATATTTT

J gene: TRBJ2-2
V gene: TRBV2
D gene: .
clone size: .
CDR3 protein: CASSPGVLLGELFF
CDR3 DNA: TGTGCCAGCAGCCCTGGGGTCCTCCTCGGGGAGCTGTTTTTT

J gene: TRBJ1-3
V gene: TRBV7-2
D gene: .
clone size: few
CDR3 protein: CASSPTAEQGGTIYF
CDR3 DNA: TGTGCCAGCAGCCCTACCGCAGAGCAAGGGGGCACCATATATTTT

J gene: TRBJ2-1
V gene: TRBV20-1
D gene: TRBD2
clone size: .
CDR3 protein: CSATGTSVGEQFF
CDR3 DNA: TGCAGTGCTACCGGGACTAGCGTGGGTGAGCAGTTCTTC

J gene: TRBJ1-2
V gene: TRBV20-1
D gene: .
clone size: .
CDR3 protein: CSARARGSAWGYTF
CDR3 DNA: TGCAGTGCTAGAGCCAGGGGAAGCGCGTGGGGCTACACCTTC

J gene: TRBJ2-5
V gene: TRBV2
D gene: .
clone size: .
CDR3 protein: CASSGESETQYF
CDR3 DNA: TGTGCCAGCAGTGGGGAGTCGGAGACCCAGTACTTC

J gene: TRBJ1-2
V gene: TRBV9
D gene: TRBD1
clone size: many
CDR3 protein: CASRTTGTDGYTF
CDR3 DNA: TGTGCCAGCAGGACGACCGGGACAGATGGCTACACCTTC

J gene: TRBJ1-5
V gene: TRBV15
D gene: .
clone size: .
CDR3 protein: CATSRAPYAGDQPQHF
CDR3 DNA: TGTGCCACCAGCAGAGCCCCCTACGCAGGGGATCAGCCCCAGCATTTT

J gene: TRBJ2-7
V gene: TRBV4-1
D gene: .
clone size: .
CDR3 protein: CASSQELLSYEQYF
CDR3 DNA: TGCGCCAGCAGCCAAGAGCTCCTCTCCTACGAGCAGTACTTC

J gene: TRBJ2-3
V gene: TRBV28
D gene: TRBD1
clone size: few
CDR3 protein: CASLGTANLDTQYF
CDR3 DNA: TGTGCCAGCTTGGGGACAGCTAATTTGGATACGCAGTATTTT

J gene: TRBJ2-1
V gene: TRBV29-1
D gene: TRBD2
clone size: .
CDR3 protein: CSVATSGGPSFNEQFF
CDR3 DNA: TGCAGCGTTGCGACTAGCGGAGGTCCTTCGTTCAATGAGCAGTTCTTC

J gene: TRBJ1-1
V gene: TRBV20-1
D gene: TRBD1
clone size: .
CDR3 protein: CSARRQGGTEAFF
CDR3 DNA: TGCAGTGCTAGGAGACAGGGAGGCACTGAAGCTTTCTTT

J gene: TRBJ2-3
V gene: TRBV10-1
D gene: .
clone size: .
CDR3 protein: CASSGKTNTQYF
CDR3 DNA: TGCGCCAGCAGTGGGAAGACGAATACGCAGTATTTT

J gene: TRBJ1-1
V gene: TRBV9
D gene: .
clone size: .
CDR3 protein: CASSKQGRTNTEAFF
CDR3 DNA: TGCGCCAGCAGCAAGCAGGGGAGGACGAACACTGAAGCTTTCTTT

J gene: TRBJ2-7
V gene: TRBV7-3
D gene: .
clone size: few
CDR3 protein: CASSYTTGSEQYF
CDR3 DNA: TGTGCCAGCAGCTATACGACAGGCTCCGAGCAGTACTTC

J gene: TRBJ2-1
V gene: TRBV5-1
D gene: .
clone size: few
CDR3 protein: CASSLSGQPYNEQFF
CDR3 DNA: TGCGCCAGCAGCTTGTCCGGTCAGCCCTACAATGAGCAGTTCTTC

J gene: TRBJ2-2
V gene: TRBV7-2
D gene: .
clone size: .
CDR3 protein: CASSSSSTGELFF
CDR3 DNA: TGTGCCAGCAGCTCATCTAGCACCGGGGAGCTGTTTTTT

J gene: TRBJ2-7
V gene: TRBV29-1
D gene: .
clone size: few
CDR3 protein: CSVEDGLALEQYF
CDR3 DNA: TGCAGCGTTGAGGACGGATTAGCTCTCGAGCAGTACTTC

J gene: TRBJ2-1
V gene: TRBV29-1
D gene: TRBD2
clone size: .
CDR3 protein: CSVEGTSGDNEQFF
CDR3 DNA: TGCAGCGTTGAAGGGACTAGCGGGGACAATGAGCAGTTCTTC

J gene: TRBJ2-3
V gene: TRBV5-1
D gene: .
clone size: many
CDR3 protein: CASSFSVSTDTQYF
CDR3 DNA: TGCGCCAGCAGCTTTAGCGTCTCCACAGATACGCAGTATTTT

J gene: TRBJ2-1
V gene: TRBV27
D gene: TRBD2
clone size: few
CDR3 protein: CASSFNIGLAGGDEQFF
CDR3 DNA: TGTGCCAGCAGTTTCAACATTGGACTAGCGGGAGGGGATGAGCAGTTCTTC

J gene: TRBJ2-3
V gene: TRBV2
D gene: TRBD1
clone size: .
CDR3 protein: CASGATGTNTQYF
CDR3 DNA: TGTGCCAGCGGTGCGACAGGGACCAATACGCAGTATTTT

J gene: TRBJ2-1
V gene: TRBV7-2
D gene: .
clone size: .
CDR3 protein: CASSSPVRGLNEQFF
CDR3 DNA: TGTGCCAGCAGCTCCCCGGTCCGGGGGCTCAATGAGCAGTTCTTC

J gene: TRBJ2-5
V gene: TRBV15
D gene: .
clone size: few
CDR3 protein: CATSRVVGSEETQYF
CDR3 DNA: TGTGCCACCAGCAGAGTGGTAGGCAGCGAAGAGACCCAGTACTTC

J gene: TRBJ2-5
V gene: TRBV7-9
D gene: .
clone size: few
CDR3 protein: CASSLGRGFQETQYF
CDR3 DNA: TGTGCCAGCAGCTTAGGACGGGGTTTCCAAGAGACCCAGTACTTC

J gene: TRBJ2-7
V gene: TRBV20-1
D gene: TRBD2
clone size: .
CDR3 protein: CSAIRERGGLGEQYF
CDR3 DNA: TGCAGTGCAATCAGAGAGCGGGGGGGCCTTGGAGAGCAGTACTTC

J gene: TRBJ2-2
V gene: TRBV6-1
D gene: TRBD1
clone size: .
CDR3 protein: CASSGQGIAAMDTGELFF
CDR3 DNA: TGTGCCAGCAGCGGACAGGGGATCGCCGCAATGGACACCGGGGAGCTGTTTTTT

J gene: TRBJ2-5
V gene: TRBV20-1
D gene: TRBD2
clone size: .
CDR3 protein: CSARDLSGKQETQYF
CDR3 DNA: TGCAGTGCTAGAGATCTTAGCGGGAAGCAAGAGACCCAGTACTTC

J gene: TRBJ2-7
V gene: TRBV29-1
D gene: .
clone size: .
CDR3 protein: CSVAGGAQYEQYF
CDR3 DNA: TGCAGCGTTGCCGGCGGGGCCCAATACGAGCAGTACTTC

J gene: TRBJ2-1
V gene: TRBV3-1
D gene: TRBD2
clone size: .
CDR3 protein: CASSHGLAGGSEQFF
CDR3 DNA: TGTGCCAGCAGCCACGGACTAGCGGGGGGGAGTGAGCAGTTCTTC

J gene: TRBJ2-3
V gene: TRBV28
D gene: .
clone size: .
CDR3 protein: CASSFARTDTQYF
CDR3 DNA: TGTGCCAGCAGTTTCGCCCGCACAGATACGCAGTATTTT

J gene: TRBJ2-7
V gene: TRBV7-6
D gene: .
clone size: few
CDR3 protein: CASSSTPTGSYEQYF
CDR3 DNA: TGTGCCAGCAGCTCAACGCCGACAGGTTCCTACGAGCAGTACTTC

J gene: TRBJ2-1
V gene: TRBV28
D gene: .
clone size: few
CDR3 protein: CASRAGGNNEQFF
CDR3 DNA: TGTGCCAGCCGTGCTGGGGGTAACAATGAGCAGTTCTTC

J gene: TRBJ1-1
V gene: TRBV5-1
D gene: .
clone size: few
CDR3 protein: CASSNIDTLGGTEAFF
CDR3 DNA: TGCGCCAGCAGCAATATCGACACCCTCGGTGGAACTGAAGCTTTCTTT